The rows below give T cell receptor beta chains drawn from one sample of a study of cytomegalovirus exposure and HLA in healthy donors. TCRdb's copy holds only in-frame clones and misses some; the assay was immunoSEQ multiplex PCR. The sample gives approximately 130,000 clones, roughly 83% of which show up once; roughly 1.2% is in the top ten. The specimen sequenced was PBMCs. These TCRs come from a girl aged 2-10 years in good health and CMV-seronegative. CDR3s include the opening cysteine and the closing phenylalanine or tryptophan. Fields, in order: V gene, clone size, D gene, CDR3 length, J gene, CDR3 DNA, CDR3 protein. A D gene is named only where the DNA matches it firmly. Size values are once, few and many counts, or a class for expanded clones, and some rows have none.

TRBV6-4	-	TRBD2	15	TRBJ2-1	TGTGCCAGCAGTGACTCTAGCGGGAGCTACAATGAGCAGTTCTTC	CASSDSSGSYNEQFF
TRBV21-1	-	-	14	TRBJ1-5	TGTGCCAGCATCGACAGGGGGGTAAAGCAGCCCCAGCATTTT	CASIDRGVKQPQHF
TRBV7-8	-	TRBD1	15	TRBJ1-1	TGTGCCAGCAGCATAACAGGGGGCTCGGAGACTGAAGCTTTCTTT	CASSITGGSETEAFF
TRBV10-1	-	-	20	TRBJ1-2	TGCGCCAGCAGTGAGTCCTCTCCCTCCAGAGCCCTCACAGCTAACTATGGCTACACCTTC	CASSESSPSRALTANYGYTF
TRBV30	-	-	13	TRBJ1-2	TGTGCCTGGAGCGGCGGAGGGGACTATGGCTACACCTTC	CAWSGGGDYGYTF
TRBV11-2	-	-	12	TRBJ1-5	TGTGCCAGCAGCCAGGACAATCAGCCCCAGCATTTT	CASSQDNQPQHF
TRBV19	-	-	15	TRBJ1-2	TGTGCCAGTAGTACCTTCCTCAGGGATGAGGATGGCTACACCTTC	CASSTFLRDEDGYTF
TRBV10-3	-	TRBD1	14	TRBJ2-7	TGTGCCATCAGCCCGGGACAGGACTCCTACGAGCAGTACTTC	CAISPGQDSYEQYF
TRBV7-7	-	-	14	TRBJ2-2	TGTGCTAGCAGCTTAGGGGCGTACACCGGGGAGCTGTTTTTT	CASSLGAYTGELFF
TRBV11-2	-	-	13	TRBJ1-6	TGTGCCAGCAGCTCAAGACAGAATTCACCCCTCCACTTT	CASSSRQNSPLHF
TRBV27	-	-	14	TRBJ2-7	TGTGCCAGCAGTTTAAGGTTTGAGGGCTACGAGCAGTACTTC	CASSLRFEGYEQYF
TRBV28	-	-	14	TRBJ1-2	TGTGCCAGCGGAGAAGGACAGTTTCTATATGGCTACACCTTC	CASGEGQFLYGYTF
TRBV7-9	once	TRBD1	17	TRBJ1-4	TGTGCCAGCAGCGTAGGGGGACAGGGCCGGACTAATGAAAAACTGTTTTTT	CASSVGGQGRTNEKLFF
TRBV29-1	-	-	13	TRBJ2-2	TGCAGCGTTGTATATGTGGGCACGGGGGAGCTGTTTTTT	CSVVYVGTGELFF
TRBV7-9	once	TRBD1	16	TRBJ2-2	TGTGCCAGCACCCTACCGGGACAGGGTGGTTCCGGGGAGCTGTTTTTT	CASTLPGQGGSGELFF
TRBV28	few	TRBD1	15	TRBJ1-4	TGTGCCAGCAGTGCAAGGACAGGGTTCAATGAAAAACTGTTTTTT	CASSARTGFNEKLFF
TRBV5-1	-	-	13	TRBJ2-5	TGCGCCAGCAGCTCAACTAGTTTTGAGACCCAGTACTTC	CASSSTSFETQYF
TRBV7-9	-	TRBD1	18	TRBJ1-4	TGTGCCAGCAGCTCCAGCCGAAGGGGGGGACAGGACCCTGAAAAACTGTTTTTT	CASSSSRRGGQDPEKLFF
TRBV19	-	-	15	TRBJ2-7	TGTGCCAGTAGTATAGTGGCCGGGAGCTCCTACGAGCAGTACTTC	CASSIVAGSSYEQYF
TRBV7-9	-	TRBD1	16	TRBJ2-1	TGTGCCAGCAGCTTAGGTCGGACAGGGAAGGGCAATGAGCAGTTCTTC	CASSLGRTGKGNEQFF
TRBV16	-	-	14	TRBJ1-1	TGTGCCAGCAGCCCCGGACAGCATAACACTGAAGCTTTCTTT	CASSPGQHNTEAFF
TRBV18	once	TRBD1	14	TRBJ2-5	TGTGCCAGCTCACCGCGACAGGGAGAGGAGACCCAGTACTTC	CASSPRQGEETQYF
TRBV30	-	-	14	TRBJ1-5	TGTGCCTGGAGTGGCAGGGGAACGAATCAGCCCCAGCATTTT	CAWSGRGTNQPQHF
TRBV7-2	-	TRBD1	16	TRBJ2-2	TGTGCCAGCAGCACTGGGACAGGGAAGTGGGCCGGGGAGCTGTTTTTT	CASSTGTGKWAGELFF
TRBV11-2	few	-	16	TRBJ1-4	TGTGCCAGCAGCTTAGATCTTAACAGCCCTAATGAAAAACTGTTTTTT	CASSLDLNSPNEKLFF
TRBV2	-	TRBD1	15	TRBJ2-7	TGTGCCAGCAGTGACGAGCAGGGGGCCTCCTACGAGCAGTACTTC	CASSDEQGASYEQYF
TRBV10-1	-	TRBD2	17	TRBJ2-3	TGCGGCGGAGTGGGGACTAGCTCATCCGTAAGTTCAGATACGCAGTATTTT	CGGVGTSSSVSSDTQYF
TRBV20-1	-	-	11	TRBJ2-5	TGCAGCGCTAGACCCCGAGAGACCCAGTACTTC	CSARPRETQYF
TRBV15	-	-	16	TRBJ2-7	TGCGCCACCAGCAGAGATTCGGCGGGGGCCCCCAACGAGCAGTACTTC	CATSRDSAGAPNEQYF
TRBV5-4	-	TRBD1	16	TRBJ2-5	TGTGCCAGCAGCTTGGGATACGGGACAGGGGAAGAGACCCAGTACTTC	CASSLGYGTGEETQYF
TRBV6-5	-	-	13	TRBJ2-2	TGTGCCAGCACCTACGCAGGGACCGGGGAGCTGTTTTTT	CASTYAGTGELFF
TRBV4-2	few	TRBD2	16	TRBJ2-3	TGTGCCAGCAGCCAAGTTTTTAGCGGGGGGGCAGATACGCAGTATTTT	CASSQVFSGGADTQYF
TRBV28	-	TRBD1	15	TRBJ1-1	TGTGCCAGCAGTTATTACGACAGGGCGAACACTGAAGCTTTCTTT	CASSYYDRANTEAFF
TRBV23-1	-	TRBD1	22	TRBJ1-5	TGCGCCAGCAGTCAATCGTCAGCGGGTCTGACAGGGCCTCCTAATAGCAATCAGCCCCAGCATTTT	CASSQSSAGLTGPPNSNQPQHF
TRBV18	once	TRBD1	15	TRBJ1-2	TGTGCCAGCTCACCATTTCCGACAGGGAACTATGGCTACACCTTC	CASSPFPTGNYGYTF
TRBV5-1	-	TRBD1	16	TRBJ1-2	TGCGCCAGCACCACGGTAGGGGGCGACAAGCGCTATGGCTACACCTTC	CASTTVGGDKRYGYTF
TRBV7-9	-	-	16	TRBJ1-2	TGTGCCAGCAGCCTAAGCGGGATAGGGATCCCCTATGGCTACACCTTC	CASSLSGIGIPYGYTF
TRBV18	-	-	17	TRBJ2-1	TGTGCCAGCTCACCACCGGAACGAGCGGGCACCTACAATGAGCAGTTCTTC	CASSPPERAGTYNEQFF
TRBV19	-	TRBD1	15	TRBJ1-1	TGTGCCAGTAGTATAAACAGGGGGCTTAACACTGAAGCTTTCTTT	CASSINRGLNTEAFF
TRBV7-8	-	TRBD1	14	TRBJ2-1	TGTGCCAGCAGCACAGGGGGCTTAATCAATGAGCAGTTCTTC	CASSTGGLINEQFF
TRBV27	-	TRBD2	15	TRBJ2-3	TGTGCCAGCAGTTTAGCGGGGGGGATTTTAGATACGCAGTATTTT	CASSLAGGILDTQYF
TRBV28	-	TRBD2	15	TRBJ2-1	TGTGCCAGCCGGCCAACTAGCGGGAGTAAAAATGAGCAGTTCTTC	CASRPTSGSKNEQFF
TRBV2	few	-	13	TRBJ2-7	TGTGCCAGCATAGGAGGGAGCTCCTACGAGCAGTACTTC	CASIGGSSYEQYF
TRBV14	-	-	13	TRBJ2-1	TGTGCCAGCAGCCAAGTTGGGGCGGGGGAGCAGTTCTTC	CASSQVGAGEQFF
TRBV30	few	-	14	TRBJ1-1	TGTGCCTCCGTCCTAAACAGGGCGAACACTGAAGCTTTCTTT	CASVLNRANTEAFF
TRBV4-3	-	-	15	TRBJ1-6	TGCGCCAGCAGCCAAGATTTAACAGTAAATTCACCCCTCCACTTT	CASSQDLTVNSPLHF